This T cell receptor beta chain was retrieved from a study of CD8 T cells in Susac syndrome. RNA in amounts of roughly 0.5 to 1 ug was reverse transcribed with random hexamers. Amplification of TCR beta CDR3 was carried out by immunoSEQ multiplex PCR, which covered 54 Vbeta and 13 Jbeta segments. MiXCR was run by TCRdb on the immunoSEQ multiplex PCR reads, yielding one entry per CDR3 protein. Among approximately 160,000 distinct CDR3 sequences, roughly 95% were seen once, and the ten largest hold just over 0.13%. This CDR3 region has 14 residues. The germline CDR1 and CDR2 sequences are SNHLY and FYNNEI. The ends were cut back, 3 bases at V and 0 bases at J, with 6 bases in the middle.

The TCR sequence derives from a human donor in good health. The specimen was CD4+ T cells from PBMCs. The chain links TRBV2 to TRBJ1-5; no clear D. The CDR3 region has the DNA TGTGCCAGCAGTGAGCTATATAGCAATCAGCCCCAGCATTTT. It codes for CASSELYSNQPQHF.